The 28 T cell receptor beta chains listed next were all sequenced from one sample in a study of monozygotic twins with inflammatory bowel disease. TCRdb re-called the 5' RACE reads and shows each CDR3 protein once, DNA omitted. In total, the table holds over 150,000 distinct CDR3 sequences. The sequenced sample consisted of blood. These receptors all stem from a human donor with ulcerative colitis or Crohn's disease, or a healthy co-twin of an affected twin (not recorded which).

This chain uses TRBV4-2 with TRBJ2-3; TCRdb reports TRBD2, a call that lacks DNA to check it against. Germline-derived CDR1 and CDR2 are LGHNA and YNFKEQ. The CDR3 runs to 16 residues. CDR3 sequence reads: CASSHLTSGSTDTQYF.

This chain joins TRBV29-1 and TRBJ1-1. The germline V gene encodes CDR1 SQVTM and CDR2 ANQGSEA. The CDR3 is 12 amino acids. The CDR3 is CSANHGNTEAFF.

The chain recombines TRBV6-2 or TRBV6-3 with TRBJ1-5. The CDR3 is made up of 15 amino acids. Germline CDR1 is MNHEY and CDR2 is SVGEGT. CDR3 residues: CASSWPAYSNQPQHF.

The chain uses TRBV7-2 and TRBJ2-5. The CDR3 extends over 13 amino acids. Germline assignment: CDR1 SGHTA and CDR2 FQGNSA. The CDR3 is CASSSTRMETQYF.

The chain uses TRBV7-9 and TRBJ2-1; the D call from TCRdb, TRBD1, cannot be confirmed without DNA. This CDR3 is built from 15 residues. Germline values: CDR1 SEHNR, CDR2 FQNEAQ (reference sequence). CDR3 sequence reads: CASGPTQGDHNEQFF. The entire variable domain, with the rest obtained from reference TRBV7-9 and TRBJ2-1, is as follows: DTGVSQNPRHKITKRGQNVTFRCDPISEHNRLYWYRQTLGQGPEFLTYFQNEAQLEKSRLLSDRFSAERPKGSFSTLEIQRTEQGDSAMYLCASGPTQGDHNEQFFGPGTRLTVL.

The chain recombines TRBV4-1 with TRBJ1-6; TCRdb returns TRBD1, unconfirmable since there is no DNA. Germline lookup yields CDR1 MGHRA and CDR2 YSYEKL. This CDR3 has 16 residues. The CDR3 reads CASSLTLTGDNSPLHF.

The chain couples TRBV7-2 to TRBJ2-7; the TRBD1 assignment by TCRdb is unverifiable without DNA. The V gene's germline CDR1 is SGHTA and CDR2 FQGNSA. The CDR3 runs to 15 residues. The CDR3: CASSPPGPLHYEQYF.

This sequence joins TRBV20-1 and TRBJ2-2; the TCRdb call, TRBD1, lacks DNA for checking. The germline V gene has CDR1 DFQATT and CDR2 SNEGSKA (reference sequence). CDR3 length equals 15 residues. The CDR3 region is CSARVTGAPTGELFF.

The chain recombines TRBV29-1 with TRBJ2-2; the D call of TRBD2 rests on TCRdb alone, since no DNA is present to check it. This CDR3 contains 15 residues. Germline CDR1 is SQVTM and CDR2 is ANQGSEA. CDR3: CSVEDSLRNTGELFF.

The J gene is TRBJ1-2, the V gene TRBV28; TCRdb designates TRBD1, a call that cannot be tested without DNA. The CDR3 is 15 residues long. CDR1 and CDR2 (germline): MDHEN, SYDVKM. The CDR3 loop is CASAPTQGFNYGYTF.

V usage is TRBV20-1 and J usage is TRBJ2-7; TCRdb indicates TRBD2, and absent DNA this call remains unverified. Germline V CDR1 and CDR2: DFQATT, SNEGSKA (reference sequence). The CDR3 sequence is 16 residues long. The CDR3 here is CSARDPSGGRGYEQYF.

V and J are TRBV5-1 and TRBJ2-5. The CDR3 contains 14 residues. CDR1 is SGHRS, CDR2 YFSETQ, per germline. CDR3 protein: CASSLGDNEETQYF.

This CDR3 is CASSRTGGHGYTF. The V and J genes are TRBV6-5 and TRBJ1-2; as DNA is missing, the TRBD1 call by TCRdb cannot be tested. The CDR3 length is 13 residues. Germline CDR1 MNHEY, CDR2 SVGAGI.

The chain uses TRBV20-1 and TRBJ1-5; as DNA is missing, the TRBD1 call by TCRdb cannot be tested. Germline V gene lookup returns CDR1 DFQATT and CDR2 SNEGSKA (reference sequence). The CDR3 runs 14 residues. This CDR3 is CSAPGQGAIQPQHF.

The chain recombines TRBV20-1 with TRBJ2-5; TCRdb indicates TRBD2, and absent DNA this call remains unverified. The germline V gene has CDR1 DFQATT and CDR2 SNEGSKA (reference sequence). CDR3 length: 20 residues. CDR3 protein: CSPRAIPGLAGGVVGETQYF.

The gene calls are TRBV7-6 and TRBJ2-2; TCRdb's assignment of TRBD1 cannot be checked, as there is no DNA. The CDR3 is 15 amino acids. Germline V gives CDR1 SGHVS, CDR2 FNYEAQ. CDR3 loop: CASSLGQGPAGELFF.

The CDR3 loop reads CASITTAGVGTEAFF. The genes are TRBV19 and TRBJ1-1; lacking DNA, the TRBD1 call made by TCRdb goes unchecked. The length of the CDR3 is 15 residues. Germline CDR1 and CDR2: LNHDA and SQIVND (reference sequence).

The V and J genes are TRBV29-1 and TRBJ1-1. Germline loops: CDR1 SQVTM, CDR2 ANQGSEA. This CDR3 is 13 amino acids long. CDR3 residues: CSVEKVTDTEAFF. Together with reference TRBV29-1 and TRBJ1-1, the CDR3 gives the full variable domain: SAVISQKPSRDICQRGTSLTIQCQVDSQVTMMFWYRQQPGQSLTLIATANQGSEATYESGFVIDKFPISRPNLTFSTLTVSNMSPEDSSIYLCSVEKVTDTEAFFGQGTRLTVV.

The rearrangement joins TRBV7-9 to TRBJ1-4; checking the TCRdb D call of TRBD1 is not possible without DNA. CDR3 length: 15 residues. In germline, CDR1 is SEHNR, CDR2 FQNEAQ (reference sequence). CDR3 region: CASSLPGGTNEKLFF.

The chain uses TRBV7-3 and TRBJ2-3. The CDR3 covers 15 residues. The germline V gene has CDR1 SGHTA and CDR2 FQGTGA. The CDR3 loop reads CASSSTGLSTDTQYF.

The chain has TRBV7-9 and TRBJ1-4; TCRdb calls TRBD1, which cannot be checked without DNA. The CDR3 covers 13 residues. Germline V lookup: CDR1 SEHNR, CDR2 FQNEAQ (reference sequence). CDR3 amino acids: CASSPGWEEKLFF.

This chain links TRBV6-2 or TRBV6-3 with TRBJ2-1; TCRdb designates TRBD2, a call that cannot be tested without DNA. This CDR3 contains 20 residues. In germline, CDR1 is MNHEY, CDR2 SVGEGT. CDR3 amino acids: CASSYSIGTSGGARFDEQFF.

J is TRBJ2-7 and V is TRBV20-1. In germline, CDR1 is DFQATT, CDR2 SNEGSKA (reference sequence). The CDR3 is made up of 14 amino acids. Here the CDR3 reads CSANPSAYAYEQYF.

The chain is built from TRBV7-6 and TRBJ2-1; the D call from TCRdb, TRBD1, cannot be confirmed without DNA. Germline lookup yields CDR1 SGHVS and CDR2 FNYEAQ. The CDR3 has 14 residues. CDR3 in amino acids: CASSLGFRGDEQFF.

V usage is TRBV28 and J usage is TRBJ2-7. The CDR3 spans 15 residues. The germline V gene has CDR1 MDHEN and CDR2 SYDVKM. CDR3: CASSLRSIYSYEQYF.

The chain couples TRBV5-1 to TRBJ1-1; the TRBD1 assignment by TCRdb is unverifiable without DNA. CDR3 size: 15 residues. The germline CDR1 and CDR2 sequences are SGHRS and YFSETQ. The CDR3 is CASSQRNTGRSEAFF. The full variable domain, completed using reference TRBV5-1 and TRBJ1-1, is KAGVTQTPRYLIKTRGQQVTLSCSPISGHRSVSWYQQTPGQGLQFLFEYFSETQRNKGNFPGRFSGRQFSNSRSEMNVSTLELGDSALYLCASSQRNTGRSEAFFGQGTRLTVV.

This chain joins TRBV12-3 or TRBV12-4 and TRBJ2-7; TCRdb's D call of TRBD2 is untestable without DNA. This CDR3 region has 16 residues. CDR3 sequence reads: CASSGTSGGQSYEQYF.

The V call is TRBV5-1, the J call TRBJ1-2; checking the TCRdb D call of TRBD1 is not possible without DNA. The length of the CDR3 is 13 residues. Germline CDR1 is SGHRS and CDR2 is YFSETQ. The CDR3 here is CASSLGQTYGYTF.